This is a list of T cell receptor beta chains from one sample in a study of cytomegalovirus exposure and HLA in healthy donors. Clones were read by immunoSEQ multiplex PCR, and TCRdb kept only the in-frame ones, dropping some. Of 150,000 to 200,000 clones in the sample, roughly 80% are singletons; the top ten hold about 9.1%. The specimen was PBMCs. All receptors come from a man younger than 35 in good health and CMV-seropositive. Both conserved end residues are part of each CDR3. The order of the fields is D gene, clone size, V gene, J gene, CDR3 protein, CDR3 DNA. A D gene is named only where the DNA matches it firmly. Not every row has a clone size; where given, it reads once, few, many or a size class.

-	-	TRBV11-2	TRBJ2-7	CASRTVQGYEQYF	TGTGCCAGCAGAACCGTACAGGGCTACGAGCAGTACTTC
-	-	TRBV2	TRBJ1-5	CASTAGSENQPQHF	TGTGCCAGCACCGCGGGTTCTGAAAATCAGCCCCAGCATTTT
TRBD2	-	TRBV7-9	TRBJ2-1	CASSTGGALADYNEQFF	TGTGCCAGCAGCACCGGGGGGGCACTAGCGGACTACAATGAGCAGTTCTTC
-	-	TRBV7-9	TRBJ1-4	CASSHTRDSTNGKLFF	TGTGCCAGCAGCCACACCCGGGACTCCACTAATGGAAAACTGTTTTTT
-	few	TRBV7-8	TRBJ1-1	CASSPTQGMNTEAFF	TGTGCCAGCAGTCCCACGCAGGGGATGAACACTGAAGCTTTCTTT
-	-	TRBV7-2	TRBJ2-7	CASSPAGQTYEQYF	TGTGCCAGCAGCCCGGCGGGACAGACCTACGAGCAGTACTTC
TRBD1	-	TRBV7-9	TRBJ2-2	CASTPGQGAGELFF	TGTGCCAGCACTCCGGGACAGGGGGCCGGGGAGCTGTTTTTT
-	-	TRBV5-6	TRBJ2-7	CASSFLPESSYEQYF	TGTGCCAGCAGCTTTCTTCCCGAGAGCTCCTACGAGCAGTACTTC
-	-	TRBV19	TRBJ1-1	CASSNSGREGLGAFF	TGTGCCAGTAGTAATTCAGGCAGGGAGGGTTTAGGCGCTTTCTTT
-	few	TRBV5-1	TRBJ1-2	CASSLQGTDGYTF	TGCGCCAGCAGCTTACAGGGCACGGATGGCTACACCTTC
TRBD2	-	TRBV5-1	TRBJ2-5	CASRAGIETQYF	TGCGCCAGCAGAGCGGGGATTGAGACCCAGTACTTC
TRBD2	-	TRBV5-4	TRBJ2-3	CASSANPSGRKADTQYF	TGTGCCAGCAGCGCTAACCCTAGCGGGAGGAAGGCAGATACGCAGTATTTT
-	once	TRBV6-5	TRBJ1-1	CASSYADTEAFF	TGTGCCAGCAGTTACGCGGACACTGAAGCTTTCTTT
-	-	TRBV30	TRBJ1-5	CAWSVGDTNQPQHF	TGTGCCTGGAGTGTAGGGGACACCAATCAGCCCCAGCATTTT
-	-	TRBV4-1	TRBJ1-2	CASSQAPGDGYTF	TGCGCCAGCAGCCAAGCCCCAGGGGATGGCTACACCTTC
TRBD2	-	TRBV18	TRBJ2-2	CASSPGLAGGPSGELFF	TGTGCCAGCTCACCTGGACTAGCGGGAGGGCCATCCGGGGAGCTGTTTTTT
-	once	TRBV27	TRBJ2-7	CASTGLRASGSYEQYF	TGTGCCAGCACGGGGTTAAGGGCTTCGGGATCCTACGAGCAGTACTTC